The clone carrying this TCR beta chain was detected ten times or more. Its matching antigen is unknown. The TCR beta profiling, which covered VDJ combination and CDR3 sequence, was carried out using genomic DNA as the template. MiXCR was run by TCRdb on the reads, yielding one entry per CDR3 protein. The data contain about 220,000 distinct CDR3 sequences, around half of them singletons. Patients included in sequencing had previously demonstrated CD8+CD57+ cell expansion by flow cytometry. J was trimmed by 7 bases and V by 5 bases; bases with no gene match: 12. The V gene's germline CDR1 is SEHNR and CDR2 FQNEAQ (reference sequence). This CDR3 is 16 amino acids long. This sample is drawn from a study of CD8+CD57+ T cells in acquired aplastic anemia. Overall study findings and caveats: Patients and controls were found to share over 25 CD8+ CDR3 sequences.

Sequencing input: sorted CD4+, CD8+, or CD8+CD57+ T cells (not recorded which) from PBMCs. The TCR was taken from a human donor with aplastic anemia. The J gene is TRBJ1-2, the V gene TRBV7-9; 11 bases line up with TRBD1. The CDR3 bases are TGTGCCAGCAGCGAAAGGGACAGGGGGACCCTAGGTGGCTACACCTTC. Encoded protein: CASSERDRGTLGGYTF.